The clone carrying this T cell receptor (beta chain) was seen just once. Its antigen remains unidentified. CDR1 MNHEY and CDR2 SMNVEV come from the germline V gene (reference sequence). The CDR3 is made up of 14 amino acids. V was trimmed by 2 bases and J by 7 bases, leaving 9 bases between them. The authors' processing: There were no quality scores in the junction-only immunoSEQ sequences, so filtering differed. The protocol was immunoSEQ multiplex PCR, while the TCRdb copy is restricted to in-frame clones and leaves out a portion. V, J and clone size are taken as reported in that table, and D and trimming were inferred from the DNA itself. The data contain about 960,000 clones, less than 85% of them singletons. These data are taken from a study of shared clonotypes between healthy human individuals. Study-wide results and limits: Naive subsets usually exceeded memory subsets in estimated richness. Collection of samples was limited to blood; tissue repertoires likely differ.

The study separated CD4+ cells into CD45RA+ naive and CD45RA-negative memory subsets. Material for sequencing was memory CD4+ T cells sorted from blood. Indicated subset: CD45RA-negative fraction. The chain couples TRBV27 to TRBJ1-6; D perhaps matches TRBD1 (5 bases). This TCR derives from a man aged 18-30 years in good health. Here the CDR3 reads CASSLRGWNSPLHF. The CDR3 coding sequence is TGTGCCAGCAGTTTAAGGGGCTGGAATTCACCCCTCCACTTT.